This T cell receptor (beta chain) stems from a study of blood T cell repertoires in COVID-19. Overall study: Collection of acute and convalescent COVID-19 samples took place in the United States, Italy and Spain. Sample material is recorded as cDNA or gDNA derived from T cells, B-cell-depleted T cells, or PBMCs.

Here immunoSEQ multiplex PCR was the method, and the copy in TCRdb shows in-frame clones only, minus some. This sample carries under 150,000 clones, around nine tenths of them seen once, and the ten largest clones take over 2%. This sequence originates from a human donor in a cohort sampled during active COVID-19. Sequenced input: peripheral blood.

CDR3 in DNA: TGTGCCAGTAGTATAGGCCGCCGGGTCTCCACCGGGGAGCTGTTTTTT. Its protein is CASSIGRRVSTGELFF. The chain is built from TRBV19 and TRBJ2-2, with D uncertain. CDR3 size: 16 residues. V gave up 1 base and J gave up 4 bases, with 13 bases separating them. The V gene's germline CDR1 is LNHDA and CDR2 SQIVND (reference sequence). The full variable domain, completed using reference TRBV19 and TRBJ2-2, is DGGITQSPKYLFRKEGQNVTLSCEQNLNHDAMYWYRQDPGQGLRLIYYSQIVNDFQKGDIAEGYSVSREKKESFPLTVTSAQKNPTAFYLCASSIGRRVSTGELFFGEGSRLTVL.